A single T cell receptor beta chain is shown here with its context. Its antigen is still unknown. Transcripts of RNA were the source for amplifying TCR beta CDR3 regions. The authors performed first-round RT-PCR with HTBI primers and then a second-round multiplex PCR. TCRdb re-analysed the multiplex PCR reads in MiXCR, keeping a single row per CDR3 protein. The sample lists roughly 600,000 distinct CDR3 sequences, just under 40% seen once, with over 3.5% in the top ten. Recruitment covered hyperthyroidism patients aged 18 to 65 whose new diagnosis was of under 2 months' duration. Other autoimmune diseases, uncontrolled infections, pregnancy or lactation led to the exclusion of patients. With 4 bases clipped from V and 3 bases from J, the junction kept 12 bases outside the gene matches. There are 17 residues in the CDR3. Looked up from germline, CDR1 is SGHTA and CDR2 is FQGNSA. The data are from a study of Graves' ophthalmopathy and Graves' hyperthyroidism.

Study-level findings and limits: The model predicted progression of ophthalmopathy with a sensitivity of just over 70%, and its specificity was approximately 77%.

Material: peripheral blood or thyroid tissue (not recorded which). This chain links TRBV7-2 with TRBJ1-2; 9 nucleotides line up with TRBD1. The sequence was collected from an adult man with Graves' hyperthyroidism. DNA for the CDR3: TGTGCCAGCAGCTGGGGACTAGCGGGACAGGGATACTATGGCTACACCTTC. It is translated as CASSWGLAGQGYYGYTF.